This T cell receptor beta chain appears in the sequencing data of a study of blood T cell repertoires in COVID-19. Whole-study context: COVID-19 samples from acute and convalescent phases originated in the United States, Italy and Spain. T cells, B-cell-depleted T cells, or PBMCs provided the cDNA or gDNA that served as material.

Per the study methods: Reference gene primer amplification in the assay estimated nucleated cell counts. Only in-frame clones appear in the TCRdb table, and some are missing; sequencing was by immunoSEQ multiplex PCR. V and J calls and clone size are those listed in that table; D and trimming were worked out from the DNA. Found here are around 200,000 clones, about 90% of them singletons; the top ten hold roughly 9.7%. Sequencing was performed on peripheral blood. This clonotype was obtained from a woman aged 55 to 70 with COVID-19, enrolled during active disease.

CDR3 nucleotides: TGCGCCAGCAGCCAAGATTCCTACCCCCTCACAGATACGCAGTATTTT. Translated: CASSQDSYPLTDTQYF. The V call is TRBV4-3, the J call TRBJ2-3, with D unclear. Germline V gene data show CDR1 as LGHNA and CDR2 as YSLEER. The V end lost 0 bases, the J end lost 2 bases, and 12 bases lay between the germline ends. This CDR3 comprises 16 residues.